These 16 T cell receptor beta chains were all obtained from the same sample, sequenced in a study of cytomegalovirus exposure and HLA in healthy donors. Assay used: immunoSEQ multiplex PCR; TCRdb lists only in-frame clones, some missing. The sample yields 150,000 or so clones, about 82% seen once. Specimen: PBMCs. The source of these receptors is a human donor in good health.

The gene calls are TRBV5-1 and TRBJ2-5; 8 positions agree with TRBD2. The CDR3 consists of 17 residues. The junction had 11 bases not matched to a gene; V was cut back by 0 bases and J by 4 bases. CDR1 and CDR2 (germline): SGHRS, YFSETQ. Written as DNA, the CDR3 is TGCGCCAGCAGCTTGGGGAGGGGAGCGGGGGAAAGAGAGACCCAGTACTTC. Amino acid sequence: CASSLGRGAGERETQYF.

In nucleotides, the CDR3 is TGCGCCAGCAGCTTGGACGGACAGGGGTACACAGATACGCAGTATTTT. It specifies CASSLDGQGYTDTQYF. The chain carries TRBV5-1 and TRBJ2-3; 9 bases agree with TRBD1. The CDR3 is 16 amino acids. The ends lost 0 bases at V and 2 bases at J; junction bases unmatched: 4. CDR1 and CDR2 (germline): SGHRS, YFSETQ.

The gene calls are TRBV28 and TRBJ2-6; D perhaps matches TRBD1 (6 bases). The germline V gene encodes CDR1 MDHEN and CDR2 SYDVKM. CDR3 length: 22 residues. V lost 7 bases, J lost 0 bases, and 31 bases lay in between. The CDR3: CASTPAKGTRGEAISGANVLTF. CDR3 coding DNA: TGTGCCAGCACCCCTGCTAAGGGGACAAGGGGCGAGGCGATCTCTGGGGCCAACGTCCTGACTTTC.

The chain is built from TRBV6-6 and TRBJ2-2; unclear D gene. Trimming pared 7 bases from V and 6 bases from J, leaving 12 bases between. This CDR3 is built from 13 residues. The V gene's germline CDR1 is MNHNY and CDR2 SVGAGI (reference sequence). CDR3 loop: CASTLVVPGELFF. In DNA, the CDR3 is TGTGCCAGCACCTTAGTGGTTCCCGGGGAGCTGTTTTTT.

The chain combines TRBV19 with TRBJ2-1; perhaps TRBD1 as D (5 bases). Per germline, CDR1 LNHDA and CDR2 SQIVND (reference sequence). The V end lost 3 bases, the J end lost 8 bases, and 14 bases lay between the germline ends. CDR3 length: 14 residues. The CDR3 bases are TGTGCCAGTAGTATCGCAGGGAAGATAGATGAGCAGTTCTTC. Protein sequence: CASSIAGKIDEQFF.

V and J are TRBV4-1 and TRBJ2-7; D is uncertain. Trimming cost V 4 bases and J 3 bases, with 10 bases left between them. In germline, CDR1 is MGHRA, CDR2 YSYEKL. CDR3 length: 13 residues. The CDR3, as DNA: TGCGCCAGCAGCCTTTACGACAACTACGAGCAGTACTTC. Protein sequence: CASSLYDNYEQYF.

This clone has more than one count but fewer than ten. The chain combines TRBV6-1 with TRBJ1-2, with TRBD1 matching over 8 bases. The CDR3 extends over 15 amino acids. Germline values: CDR1 MNHNS, CDR2 SASEGT. V lost 7 bases and J lost 4; bases outside the gene matches: 11. This CDR3 is CASTERDRSFYGYTF. The CDR3 region has the DNA TGTGCCAGCACCGAAAGGGACAGGTCCTTCTATGGCTACACCTTC.

The chain is built from TRBV10-2 and TRBJ2-7, with TRBD1 matching 8 bases. Per the germline V gene, CDR1 is WSHSY and CDR2 is SAAADI. This CDR3 has 15 amino acids. V dropped 9 bases and J dropped 4; count of bases not matched to a gene: 14. CDR3 region: CASTIGQGGRYEQYF. For the CDR3, the DNA is TGCGCCAGTACAATAGGACAGGGCGGGCGGTACGAGCAGTACTTC.

The V gene is TRBV27, the J gene TRBJ1-2, with a tentative D call TRBD1 (6 bases). The CDR3 spans 15 residues. Deletions cut 5 bases from V and 0 bases from J, with 13 bases between. Germline V gene lookup returns CDR1 MNHEY and CDR2 SMNVEV (reference sequence). The CDR3 nucleotides read TGTGCCAGCAGTGTCCGGGAGGGGGCTAACTATGGCTACACCTTC. It encodes CASSVREGANYGYTF.

The chain combines TRBV19 with TRBJ1-1, with TRBD1 matching 7 bases. This CDR3 is 16 amino acids long. Germline loops: CDR1 LNHDA, CDR2 SQIVND (reference sequence). With V trimmed by 3 bases and J by 1 base, 8 bases remained unmatched. CDR3 region: CASSIGTVGANTEAFF. The DNA for the CDR3 is TGTGCCAGTAGTATCGGGACAGTCGGGGCGAACACTGAAGCTTTCTTT.

This chain connects TRBV4-2 to TRBJ2-1; 9 bases are shared with TRBD2. This CDR3 has 17 residues. Germline-derived CDR1 and CDR2 are LGHNA and YNFKEQ. V shed 3 bases and J 3 bases; nucleotides not matched to a gene: 9. The CDR3 reads CASSHLGSGRLYNEQFF. CDR3 nucleotide sequence: TGTGCCAGCAGCCATCTGGGTAGCGGGAGACTCTACAATGAGCAGTTCTTC.

This chain joins TRBV7-9 and TRBJ1-2, with unresolved D. CDR3 length equals 16 residues. Trimming removed 0 bases at V and 0 bases at J, with 11 bases between. The germline gives CDR1 SEHNR, CDR2 FQNEAQ (reference sequence). This CDR3 reads CASSLALGRTNYGYTF. The CDR3 coding sequence is TGTGCCAGCAGCTTAGCTCTGGGGAGGACTAACTATGGCTACACCTTC.

The CDR3 sequence: CASSLLGSPLHF. The CDR3 DNA sequence: TGCGCCAGCAGCCTTCTTGGCTCACCCCTCCACTTT. The gene calls are TRBV4-1 and TRBJ1-6; no clear D gene. The germline V gene encodes CDR1 MGHRA and CDR2 YSYEKL. This CDR3 has 12 residues. V lost 4 bases and J 10 bases, leaving 8 bases between the germline ends.

V usage is TRBV28 and J usage is TRBJ2-1; TRBD1 aligns across 8 bases. V shed 9 bases, J shed 3 bases, and the junction held 10 bases outside the gene matches. Germline V gene sequence: CDR1 MDHEN, CDR2 SYDVKM. This CDR3 has 15 residues. CDR3 sequence: CASHLRDRHYNEQFF. The CDR3 bases are TGTGCCAGTCATCTCCGGGACAGGCACTACAATGAGCAGTTCTTC.

The J gene is TRBJ1-1, the V gene TRBV11-2; D may be TRBD1 (6 bases). The V end lost 5 bases, the J end lost 4 bases, and 14 bases lay between the germline ends. CDR1 SGHAT and CDR2 FQNNGV come from the germline V gene. This CDR3 is built from 14 residues. For the CDR3, the DNA is TGTGCCAGCAGCGTACCAGGGGTGAGCACTGAAGCTTTCTTT. Its translation is CASSVPGVSTEAFF.

This clone was seen once. The rearrangement links TRBV5-1 to TRBJ2-1; D might be TRBD1 (6 bases). The germline V gene has CDR1 SGHRS and CDR2 YFSETQ. The CDR3 has 14 residues. V gave up 5 bases and J gave up 9 bases, with 18 bases separating them. CDR3 in DNA: TGCGCCAGCAGACTGACGGACAGTATTCCTGAGCAGTTCTTC. It codes for CASRLTDSIPEQFF.